This T cell receptor beta chain derives from a study of blood T cell repertoires in COVID-19. Study at large: Samples taken during acute and convalescent COVID-19 were collected in the United States, Italy and Spain. Sources were T cells, B-cell-depleted T cells, or PBMCs; the material itself was cDNA or gDNA.

The CDR3 sequence is 17 residues long. The junction had 3 bases not matched to a gene; V was cut back by 1 base and J by 3 bases. Original handling: Reference gene primer amplification gave estimated nucleated cell counts. TCRdb's copy holds only in-frame clones and misses some; the assay was immunoSEQ multiplex PCR. The V and J calls and clone size were taken over from that table, and D and trimming were inferred from the DNA. The sample consists of approximately 70,000 clones, approximately 90% of them appearing once. The material sequenced was peripheral blood. The V call is TRBV23-1, the J call TRBJ1-6; 10 bases are a match to TRBD1. TRBV23-1 qualifies as an ORF whose function is uncertain. The sequence was obtained from an older woman with acute or convalescent COVID-19. The CDR3 is CASSQWGQGIYNSPLHF. Written as DNA, the CDR3 is TGCGCCAGCAGTCAATGGGGACAGGGGATCTATAATTCACCCCTCCACTTT.